This is a list of T cell receptor beta chains from one sample in a study of blood T cell repertoires in COVID-19. The method was immunoSEQ multiplex PCR; TCRdb's version includes in-frame clones alone and lacks a portion of them. The sample has approximately 150,000 clones, roughly 90% seen once. Material for sequencing was peripheral blood. These receptors were obtained from a man between 18 and 35 years old with COVID-19, enrolled during active disease. CDR3s include the opening cysteine and the closing phenylalanine or tryptophan. Only part of the rows carry a size: once, few, many, or a class if the clone is expanded.

size,V,J,length,CDR3
-,TRBV2,TRBJ2-7,14,CASRAALHSYEQYF
-,TRBV18,TRBJ1-4,15,CASSPSGSVWEKLLF
-,TRBV27,TRBJ1-4,14,CASRRQGDYEKLFF
-,TRBV7-2,TRBJ1-5,16,CASSPGSGALGQPQHF
-,TRBV5-8,TRBJ1-1,11,CASSLSGGAFF
-,TRBV6-5,TRBJ2-5,13,CASVWQGGETQYF
-,TRBV7-3,TRBJ2-1,15,CASSSQGYSYNEQFF
-,TRBV27,TRBJ2-7,14,CASSSGLGKNEQYF
-,TRBV7-9,TRBJ2-2,16,CASSTRSREGTGELFF
-,TRBV6-5,TRBJ2-3,13,CASSLAGADTQYF
-,TRBV29-1,TRBJ1-2,15,CSAPGRGDRDYGYTF
-,TRBV19,TRBJ1-3,16,CASTDRQGAAGNTIYF
-,TRBV7-8,TRBJ2-1,19,CASSSGLAGGTSSYNEQFF
once,TRBV28,TRBJ1-5,14,CASSLSQDNQPQHF
-,TRBV28,TRBJ2-7,14,CASTRTSGSYEQYF
-,TRBV10-1,TRBJ1-5,14,CASSETGKGQPQHF
once,TRBV29-1,TRBJ1-2,13,CSGRGAADYGYTF
-,TRBV4-1,TRBJ1-5,13,CASSQDRGWPQHF
-,TRBV25-1,TRBJ2-3,16,CASSEGLALSTDTQYF
-,TRBV7-2,TRBJ1-3,15,CASSLVGGTGNTIYF
once,TRBV6-5,TRBJ1-6,13,CASSYGQPGPLHF
-,TRBV9,TRBJ2-7,14,CASSVAGQGSNQYF
-,TRBV2,TRBJ2-7,13,CASMWDRGGEQYF
-,TRBV4-3,TRBJ1-1,13,CASSSGLNTEAFF
-,TRBV9,TRBJ2-7,15,CASSLRDRGSYEQYF
-,TRBV5-1,TRBJ1-2,14,CASSLGAGNYGYTF
-,TRBV11-2,TRBJ2-7,12,CASSSGTYEQYF
-,TRBV19,TRBJ1-2,15,CASSAGTGRVYGYTF
-,TRBV7-9,TRBJ2-3,16,CASRAGTSGFPDTQYF
-,TRBV19,TRBJ2-2,14,CASSIQAGTGELFF
once,TRBV28,TRBJ2-6,16,CASRRYRGQGANVLTF
-,TRBV5-1,TRBJ1-5,14,CASSLDSSAQPQHF
-,TRBV10-3,TRBJ2-7,15,CAIRPTSGLTYEQYF
-,TRBV5-6,TRBJ1-3,13,CASSFGAGNTIYF
-,TRBV24-1,TRBJ2-3,17,CATSENDRDGGTDTQYF
-,TRBV3-1/TRBV3-2,TRBJ1-1,15,CASSQDDILNTEAFF
-,TRBV3-1/TRBV3-2,TRBJ2-7,16,CASSFPLGTGTYEQYF
-,TRBV10-3,TRBJ2-3,15,CAISELVAGVDTQYF
-,TRBV3-1/TRBV3-2,TRBJ1-5,18,CASSQGPDGRVSNQPQHF
-,TRBV5-4,TRBJ1-1,14,CASRPDRGNTEAFF
once,TRBV28,TRBJ2-2,16,CASRPVGGRAGGELFF
-,TRBV28,TRBJ1-5,12,CASSFNNQPQHF
-,TRBV5-1,TRBJ2-7,15,CASSKARDLRYEQYF
-,TRBV6-5,TRBJ2-2,15,CASSRDRGRTGELFF
-,TRBV2,TRBJ1-5,16,CASSLGGPGGNQPQHF